This TCR beta chain was identified during a study of OX40 agonist ivuxolimab in advanced cancers. Study summary: Averaging roughly 60 years in age, with a range of about 20 to 90, the cohort was around 83% male.

This clone was found a few times. What it binds is unknown. Study-wide findings and caveats: More expanded clones were found, on average, in CD8+ than in CD4+ T cells.

This CDR3 contains 16 residues. Germline V lookup: CDR1 MGHRA, CDR2 YSYEKL. V was clipped by 0 bases and J by 6 bases, with 12 bases between them. Assay: immunoSEQ multiplex PCR; the TCRdb copy retains only in-frame clones and omits some. The data hold fewer than 90,000 clones, with roughly 90% observed a single time. Blood sampling was done at baseline, cycle 4 day 1, and cycle 7 day 1. The sample here was CD4+ or CD8+ T cells sorted from blood, taken in a trial of the OX40 agonist ivuxolimab. This TCR derives from an adult with an advanced solid tumor such as melanoma, head and neck, liver or kidney cancer. The genes are TRBV4-1 and TRBJ1-6; maybe TRBD1 (6 bases). CDR3 amino acids: CASSQEPGQTNSPLHF. CDR3 DNA: TGCGCCAGCAGCCAAGAGCCAGGACAGACTAATTCACCCCTCCACTTT.